This section outlines one TCR beta chain sequence together with its context. This clonotype was seen a handful of times. The target of this receptor is not known. No base quality information exists; no much larger clone differs at one position. The data were obtained in a study of T cells in Graves' hyperthyroidism and ophthalmopathy (dated 2019 in TCRdb). General notes on the study: Peripheral blood samples were taken at the time of initial diagnosis, prior to any treatment. A discovery cohort of 95 to 100 patients, approximately 45 with Graves' ophthalmopathy and 57 with stable Graves' hyperthyroidism, was used to find distinguishing TCR V-J signatures. Whether ophthalmopathy could be predicted prospectively was tested in an independent validation cohort made up of 18 to 20 hyperthyroidism patients plus 17 patients who later progressed to ophthalmopathy. The 90 or so discovery patients were randomly split 7:3 into training and test sets. In addition, the study compared T-cell repertoires in thyroid tissue and in blood from over 5 Graves' hyperthyroidism patients. After sampling, hyperthyroidism patients received methimazole starting at 30 mg daily, and ophthalmopathy patients received high-dose intravenous methylprednisolone. The paper describes TCR Vbeta CDR3 sequencing of some 130 peripheral blood samples, made up of approximately 40 ophthalmopathy patients, 70 to 75 hyperthyroidism patients and roughly 17 progressor patients.

Beyond this particular receptor, the publication reports: Most expanded thyroid clonotypes (frequency above 0.001) were also detected in blood, suggesting blood repertoires may reflect thyroid immune responses. No statistical method was used to set the sample size in advance, and investigators knew the group allocation. In cross-validation, a model built on a 13 V-J signature told ophthalmopathy apart from stable hyperthyroidism with over 85% sensitivity and roughly 81% specificity, and in testing the same model reached 80%/75%. In validation, the model predicted progression to ophthalmopathy with 55% to 71% sensitivity and 72% to 75% specificity, a median of 6.5 months before onset.

The TCR beta CDR3 regions were amplified from the RNA transcripts. A first-round RT-PCR of the TCR CDR3 used the HTBI primer set with the Qiagen OneStep RT-PCR kit. A second multiplex PCR round built the libraries, followed by size selection and purification. Sequencing of the libraries was done on an Illumina HiSeq2000 using paired-end 100 bp reads. Per the authors' processing: SOAPnuke was used to process the raw data, removing reads that contained adapters or uncalled bases, had a mean Phred below 15, or lacked an exact match to the constant primer or identifier. COPE v1.2.5 was used to merge high-quality paired reads, and clonotypes were defined as unique nucleotide sequences. Clonotypes were aligned to IMGT TRBV, TRBD and TRBJ reference segments using MiTCR v1.1. The analysis included only V-J combinations with a frequency above 0.0001, which together covered approximately 99% of the repertoires. The TCS score was defined as the ratio of F50 (clonal expansion) to E x V (chaos), calculated using BLOSUM62-based TCRdist between CDR3 peptides within each V-J. Welch's t-statistics and random forest reduced around 510 V-J features to 10 to 15, which were used in a naive Bayes classifier (R e1071). In TCRdb, the public reads were trimmed at Q25 with fastp and aligned with MiXCR, with productive beta chains retained. Entries that share a CDR3 protein sequence are merged under the most common genes and DNA. For this entry, the V and J calls and clone size follow TCRdb and not the study's own pipeline. This sample has about 400,000 distinct CDR3 sequences in its table, and less than 15% of those were observed once. Over 8.5% of the sample comes from the top ten.

CDR1 and CDR2, per the germline V gene, are SGHVS and FQNEAQ. V ends up 1 base short and J 3 bases short, with an unmatched junction base count of 7. The CDR3 spans 16 residues, from the cysteine through the phenylalanine. Only the CDR3 region is kept as DNA, spanning 48 bases read in frame from base 1. Stable Graves' hyperthyroidism was defined as the absence of progression to ophthalmopathy over 18 months of follow-up. Hyperthyroidism patients were newly diagnosed, with disease duration under 2 months, and aged 18 to 65 years. The study excluded patients with uncontrolled infections, other autoimmune diseases, pregnancy or lactation. Diagnoses were based on clinical symptoms, serum thyroxine and TRAb, thyroid ultrasound and orbital computed tomography. Ficoll-Paque density gradient centrifugation was used to isolate PBMCs from around 10 ml of fresh peripheral blood. Total RNA was extracted with Trizol reagent, and quality was checked on an Agilent 2100 Bioanalyzer.

The specimen was blood. The TCR comes from a woman between 18 and 29 years old with Graves' hyperthyroidism. The rearranged chain carries TRBV7-8 and TRBJ1-1; 8 of the junction bases match TRBD1. The nucleotides are TGTGCCAGCAGCTTAGGCAGGGGGCGATCTGACACTGAAGCTTTCTTT. This is translated as CASSLGRGRSDTEAFF.